These 26 T cell receptor beta chains share one sample of origin, sequenced in a study of CD4 and CD8 cells across lung adenocarcinoma regions (dated by TCRdb to 2016 to 2019). The library was prepared using PCR. The sample was run on a HiSeq X Ten. Through fastp at Q25 and MiXCR, TCRdb rebuilt clones from the public reads, retaining in-frame beta chains. Identical CDR3 proteins give one entry, which carries the most common genes and DNA. In all, the sample holds around 3,300 distinct CDR3 sequences, and around three fifths of those were seen once. 15% to 20% of the sample lies in the top ten. Sequencing was carried out using CD4+ T cells from the margin of a lung tumor. Interpreted using the paper, the cell subset or site label stands for: tumor margin region. These receptors were taken from a female donor with lung adenocarcinoma. The CD4 and CD8 labels of this study may be unreliable.

This chain links TRBV6-1 with TRBJ2-7; no clear D. This CDR3 region has 15 residues. Trimming stripped 1 base from V and 3 bases from J, with 13 bases between. Germline CDR1 reads MNHNS; CDR2 reads SASEGT. CDR3 coding DNA: TGTGCCAGCAGTGAAGAGACTCGAGGCAGCTACGAGCAGTACTTC. This encodes CASSEETRGSYEQYF.

The chain employs TRBV6-1 and TRBJ2-1; possibly TRBD1 for D (6 bases). The end of the DNA is better explained by TRBJ2-5, so the J call may be wrong. CDR3 length equals 15 residues. The germline CDR1 and CDR2 sequences are MNHNS and SASEGT. The CDR3 sequence is CASSPGTNRRETQYF. The CDR3 nucleotides are TGTGCCAGCAGCCCCGGGACAAATCGGCGAGAGACCCAGTACTTC.

The chain carries TRBV6-1 and TRBJ2-1; D is possibly TRBD2 (5 bases). Germline lookup yields CDR1 MNHNS and CDR2 SASEGT. The V end was cut by 3 bases, the J end by 9 bases, with 15 bases between. The CDR3 contains 14 residues. As DNA, the CDR3 is TGTGCCAGCAGTGAGAGGGAAGAGTGGGGTGAGCAGTTCTTC. Translated, it gives CASSEREEWGEQFF.

The chain is built from TRBV7-2 and TRBJ2-2, with a weak D call TRBD2 (6 bases). V lost 5 bases and J lost 0, with 16 bases in between. This CDR3 comprises 17 residues. Germline V gene data show CDR1 as SGHTA and CDR2 as FQGNSA. The CDR3 loop reads CASSPGYLATNTGELFF. CDR3 nucleotides: TGTGCCAGCAGCCCAGGCTATCTAGCGACGAACACCGGGGAGCTGTTTTTT. The full variable domain, its missing parts supplied by reference TRBV7-2 and TRBJ2-2, is GAGVSQSPSNKVTEKGKDVELRCDPISGHTALYWYRQSLGQGLEFLIYFQGNSAPDKSGLPSDRFSAERTGGSVSTLTIQRTQQEDSAVYLCASSPGYLATNTGELFFGEGSRLTVL.

With respect to this clonotype: The conserved phenylalanine or tryptophan is not found at the CDR3 terminus, so this likely reflects a read error. The chain carries TRBV7-6 and TRBJ2-1; D might be TRBD2 (6 bases). The V and J ends lost 0 bases and 1 base respectively, with 13 bases between them. The germline V gene encodes CDR1 SGHVS and CDR2 FNYEAQ. The CDR3 spans 17 residues. This CDR3 is CASSLAVRDSSYNEQFS. In nucleotides, the CDR3 is TGTGCCAGCAGCTTAGCGGTACGGGACTCGTCCTACAATGAGCAGTTCTCC.

There are a few counts of this clonotype. This chain links TRBV6-5 with TRBJ1-1, with no clear D. Looked up from germline, CDR1 is MNHEY and CDR2 is SVGAGI. Trimming stripped 0 bases from V and 2 bases from J, with 13 bases between. This CDR3 is 16 amino acids long. The CDR3 spells CASSYSGLLGNTEAFF. CDR3 DNA sequence: TGTGCCAGCAGTTACTCCGGCCTCTTGGGCAACACTGAAGCTTTCTTT.

This clonotype has more than one count but fewer than ten. The chain is built from TRBV7-2 and TRBJ2-7; possible D gene TRBD1, 6 bases. CDR1 is SGHTA and CDR2 is FQGNSA in the germline V gene. V shed 1 base and J shed 0 bases, with 10 bases lying between them. The CDR3 is 15 residues long. The CDR3 protein is CASSLGVRGSYEQYF. DNA for the CDR3: TGTGCCAGCAGCTTAGGCGTCAGGGGCTCCTACGAGCAGTACTTC.

This chain connects TRBV12-3 or TRBV12-4 to TRBJ2-1; D is ambiguous. The DNA end is a closer match to TRBJ2-5, so the J assignment may be wrong. The CDR3 loop spans 13 amino acids. CDR3 residues: CASSFRPEETQYF. CDR3 nucleotide sequence: TGTGCCAGCAGTTTCAGGCCAGAAGAGACCCAGTACTTC.

In this sample, this clonotype turned up once. V is TRBV6-2 or TRBV6-3 and J is TRBJ2-3; D uncertain. The germline V and J ends were trimmed by 2 bases and 6 bases, with 18 bases remaining between them. The germline CDR1 and CDR2 sequences are MNHEY and SVGEGT. This CDR3 spans 16 amino acids. CDR3: CASSYGPSAVSDTQYF. CDR3 DNA: TGTGCCAGCAGTTACGGCCCGTCCGCGGTGTCGGATACGCAGTATTTT.

The V call is TRBV6-1, the J call TRBJ2-1; TRBD2 matches at 7 bases. The junction had 2 bases not matched to a gene; V was cut back by 1 base and J by 2 bases. Germline CDR1 and CDR2: MNHNS and SASEGT. CDR3 length equals 15 residues. This chain's CDR3 is CASSEVTSTYNEQFF. The CDR3 nucleotides read TGTGCCAGCAGTGAAGTGACTAGCACCTACAATGAGCAGTTCTTC.

The genes are TRBV7-8 and TRBJ1-1; D is unresolved. V lost 1 base and J 4 bases, leaving 10 bases between the germline ends. The CDR3 is 14 amino acids. Germline lookup yields CDR1 SGHVS and CDR2 FQNEAQ. This CDR3 is CASSLGLTATEAFF. Written as DNA, the CDR3 is TGTGCCAGCAGCTTAGGGCTAACAGCCACTGAAGCTTTCTTT.

The chain links TRBV20-1 to TRBJ2-2; 10 nucleotides agree with TRBD2. There are 15 residues in the CDR3. The ends lost 6 bases at V and 3 bases at J; junction bases unmatched: 7. Germline loops: CDR1 DFQATT, CDR2 SNEGSKA (reference sequence). The chain's CDR3 is CSATSSGGYTGELFF. The DNA for the CDR3 is TGCAGTGCAACTTCTAGCGGGGGATACACCGGGGAGCTGTTTTTT.

The J gene is TRBJ1-1, the V gene TRBV6-1; D ambiguous. The CDR3 runs to 12 residues. Germline-derived CDR1 and CDR2 are MNHNS and SASEGT. Trimming left V 8 bases short and J 0 bases short, with 7 bases between. The CDR3 here is CASRRMNTEAFF. The CDR3 DNA reads as TGTGCCAGCCGACGGATGAACACTGAAGCTTTCTTT.

A few counts support this clonotype. The gene calls are TRBV7-2 and TRBJ2-4, with TRBD2 matching 10 bases. Germline V gene data show CDR1 as SGHTA and CDR2 as FQGNSA. With 3 bases clipped from V and 2 bases from J, the junction kept 4 bases outside the gene matches. The CDR3 contains 16 residues. The CDR3 region is CASSFLAGDPKNIQYF. In DNA, the CDR3 is TGTGCCAGCAGCTTCCTAGCGGGAGACCCCAAAAACATTCAGTACTTC.

The chain links TRBV12-3 or TRBV12-4 to TRBJ2-5; 7 positions agree with TRBD2. The J call is doubtful: the DNA matches TRBJ2-1 better. The CDR3 sequence is 16 residues long. The CDR3 sequence is CASSYDTTATGGLQFF. The CDR3 bases are TGTGCCAGCAGTTACGATACGACTGCGACGGGGGGATTGCAGTTCTTC.

This chain uses TRBV11-2 with TRBJ2-1; D is undetermined. Germline V gene data show CDR1 as SGHAT and CDR2 as FQNNGV. V was clipped by 1 base and J by 2 bases, with 9 bases between them. The CDR3 totals 15 residues. CDR3 nucleotide sequence: TGTGCCAGCAGCTTAGTCCGCGGAACCTACAATGAGCAGTTCTTC. Its translation: CASSLVRGTYNEQFF.

In this sample, this clonotype turned up a few times. V usage is TRBV6-1 and J usage is TRBJ2-7; the match to TRBD2 covers 11 bases. Germline loops: CDR1 MNHNS, CDR2 SASEGT. Germline trimming cut 5 bases from V and 5 bases from J; bases unmatched to any gene: 11. This CDR3 has 16 amino acids. DNA for the CDR3: TGTGCCAGCAGTCCAACTAGCGGGAGTTGGGGCAACGAGCAGTACTTC. It is translated as CASSPTSGSWGNEQYF.

This clonotype was found once. The chain is built from TRBV11-3 and TRBJ2-1, with D possibly called TRBD1 or TRBD2 (5 bases each). V lost 5 bases and J lost 5, with 16 bases in between. The CDR3 has 15 residues. In germline, CDR1 is SGHNT, CDR2 YENEEA. DNA of the CDR3: TGTGCCAGCAGCGAGGGGAAGGGCTACGACAATGAGCAGTTCTTC. Amino acid sequence: CASSEGKGYDNEQFF.

This clonotype was detected a few times. The chain is built from TRBV11-2 and TRBJ2-7; 7 bases line up with TRBD2. The CDR3 runs 15 residues. The germline gives CDR1 SGHAT, CDR2 FQNNGV. Trimming at V came to 2 bases and at J to 0 bases, leaving 4 bases not matched to a gene. The CDR3 loop reads CASSLSGVSSYEQYF. CDR3 in DNA: TGTGCCAGCAGCTTAAGCGGGGTGAGCTCCTACGAGCAGTACTTC.

The chain joins TRBV4-1 to TRBJ2-2; no clear D gene. V shed 0 bases and J shed 7 bases, with 12 bases lying between them. Germline V CDR1 and CDR2: MGHRA, YSYEKL. The CDR3 runs to 15 residues. CDR3 residues: CASSQDNSFGGELFF. In nucleotides, the CDR3 is TGCGCCAGCAGCCAAGATAACTCCTTTGGCGGGGAGCTGTTTTTT.

The chain uses TRBV6-1 and TRBJ2-1; D is perhaps TRBD1 (7 bases). TRBJ2-7 matches the DNA end more closely, so the J call is doubtful. The CDR3 spans 15 residues. The germline V gene encodes CDR1 MNHNS and CDR2 SASEGT. CDR3 nucleotide sequence: TGTGCCAGCAGTCGGGAGAGGGACAGCCTCTACGAGCAGTACTTC. This sequence encodes CASSRERDSLYEQYF.

This clonotype appeared a single time. This chain uses TRBV4-1 with TRBJ1-1; 7 nucleotides line up with TRBD1. V lost 4 bases, J lost 0 bases, and 5 bases stayed unmatched. Germline V gene lookup returns CDR1 MGHRA and CDR2 YSYEKL. The CDR3 totals 15 residues. The CDR3 sequence is CASSLLDRVNTEAFF. The CDR3 DNA is TGCGCCAGCAGCCTGTTAGACAGGGTGAACACTGAAGCTTTCTTT.

The V and J genes are TRBV6-1 and TRBJ2-1; tentative D call: TRBD2 (7 bases). The closer fit of TRBJ2-7 to the DNA end suggests the J call may be wrong. The CDR3 is made up of 13 amino acids. Germline V CDR1 and CDR2: MNHNS, SASEGT. For the CDR3, the DNA is TGTGCCAGCACTCGGAGGGGGGGCTACGAGCAGTACTTC. This encodes CASTRRGGYEQYF.

This clonotype appeared a single time. This chain connects TRBV6-1 to TRBJ2-5; TRBD2 aligns across 8 bases. TRBJ2-3 matches the DNA end more closely, so the J call is doubtful. In germline, CDR1 is MNHNS, CDR2 SASEGT. The CDR3 extends over 17 amino acids. The CDR3 DNA is TGTGCCAGCAGTGCGGGGGGTGGGGGACTAGAATCAGATACGCAGTATTTT. Amino acid sequence: CASSAGGGGLESDTQYF.

DNA for the CDR3: TGTGCCAGCAGCGTAGCTCTAGCGAGAGAGCAGTACTTC. The encoded protein is CASSVALAREQYF. The chain is built from TRBV9 and TRBJ2-1; D is possibly TRBD2 (6 bases). The assigned J gene may be wrong: the sequence end matches TRBJ2-7 better. CDR1 is SGDLS, CDR2 YYNGEE, per germline. This CDR3 comprises 13 residues.

V and J are TRBV6-4 and TRBJ2-2; D remains ambiguous. The germline V gene encodes CDR1 MRHNA and CDR2 SNTAGT. CDR3 size: 14 residues. Trimming pared 5 bases from V and 1 base from J, leaving 8 bases between. The CDR3: CASSLNRNTGELFF. DNA for the CDR3: TGTGCCAGCAGTTTAAACAGGAACACCGGGGAGCTGTTTTTT.